This T cell receptor beta chain emerged from a study of shared clonotypes between healthy human individuals. In the study overall: Aged between 18 and 49, the donors were two women and three men. Overall study findings and caveats: Sharing across four donors was highest in naive CD4 (about 5%) and lowest in memory CD8 (about 0.4%).

As regards this clone: Its target is not known.

Replicate PCRs for sorted subsets used 200 ng DNA; this equaled 25,000 to 35,000 T cell genomes. The method was immunoSEQ multiplex PCR; TCRdb's version includes in-frame clones alone and lacks a portion of them. In the table there are about 530,000 clones, 90% to 97% of which are singletons. It was into CD45RA+ naive and CD45RA-negative memory subsets that the CD4+ cells were split. The CDR3 consists of 16 residues. Trimming removed 3 bases at V and 0 bases at J, with 12 bases between. The germline V gene encodes CDR1 LNHDA and CDR2 SQIVND (reference sequence). The clonotype was recovered from a woman aged 25 to 39 in good health. V is TRBV19 and J is TRBJ1-5; D is perhaps TRBD1 (5 bases). The specimen was naive CD4+ T cells sorted from blood. Subset described: CD45RA+ positively selected. The CDR3 loop is CASSMSRDYSNQPQHF. DNA for the CDR3: TGTGCCAGTAGTATGAGTAGGGACTATAGCAATCAGCCCCAGCATTTT.